This TCR beta chain was retrieved from a study of T cells of healthy individuals. The CDR3 spans 15 residues. CDR1 is SEHNR, CDR2 FQNEAQ, per germline (reference sequence). Trimming cost V 3 bases and J 7 bases, with 15 bases left between them. Each CDR3 protein is one row after TCRdb ran MiXCR on the 5' RACE reads. In the table there are approximately 50,000 distinct CDR3 sequences, 14% to 15% of which are singletons. This TCR came from a human donor in good health. The rearrangement joins TRBV7-9 to TRBJ1-4; D is perhaps TRBD1 (6 bases). The CDR3 sequence: CASSLKTGGGEKLFF. In DNA, the CDR3 is TGTGCCAGCAGCTTGAAGACGGGGGGCGGTGAAAAACTGTTTTTT.